The clone carrying this TCR gamma chain has only one observation. Its antigen is currently unknown. This record comes from a study of Vδ1+ human thymocytes. General observations from the study: Highly polyclonal TRG and TRD repertoires with Gaussian CDR3 length distributions appeared in thymus. Around 20% of thymic delta-chain sequences were Vdelta2, with few Vdelta3, unlike blood Vdelta1+ controls.

Extracted RNA was reverse transcribed into cDNA. Multiplex PCR used pooled V-gene forward primers and a constant-region reverse primer to amplify CDR3s. TCRdb redid clone calling on the multiplex PCR reads using CATT. The sample holds 10,000 to 13,000 gamma-chain clones, around 42% seen once. The CDR3 sequence is 15 residues long. Germline CDR1 reads VINAFY; CDR2 reads YDVSNSKD. The junction had 5 bases not matched to a gene; V was cut back by 0 bases and J by 0 bases. The sorted cells were CD3+ Vdelta1+ Vdelta2- thymocytes from alphabeta-depleted thymus. Sorted Vdelta1+ thymocytes were about 97% to 99.6% pure.

The V and J genes are TRGV5 and TRGJ1 or TRGJ2. TCRdb carries no J gene annotation; the J gene was assigned here by matching the DNA with germline. The sample was Vdelta1+ gamma-delta thymocytes from the thymus. Subset in this sample: FACS-sorted CD3+ TCRalphabeta- TCRVdelta1+ TCRVdelta2- thymocytes. This receptor was taken from a boy in the first two years of life who had congenital heart surgery. The CDR3 sequence is CATWDRPKNYYKKLF. The DNA for the CDR3 is TGTGCCACCTGGGACAGGCCCAAGAATTATTATAAGAAACTCTTT.